The present entry profiles one TCR beta chain with its context. The source of the sample is a study of blood T cell repertoires in COVID-19. Libraries were prepared by immunoSEQ multiplex PCR; TCRdb keeps only in-frame clonotypes and omits some of them. The table records 120,000 to 150,000 clones, about 83% of them present only once. V was clipped by 6 bases and J by 0 bases, with 9 bases between them. CDR1 is GTSNPN, CDR2 SVGIG, per germline (reference sequence). This CDR3 comprises 13 residues. Adults between roughly 18 and 90 years of age took part from more than 20 US areas. This chain connects TRBV30 to TRBJ2-1, with no clear D. The sample consisted of PBMCs or T cells enriched from blood (not recorded which). The sequence derives from a woman between 45 and 60 years old with acute COVID-19. The CDR3 spells CACTRGSYNEQFF. CDR3 DNA: TGTGCCTGTACCCGAGGCTCCTACAATGAGCAGTTCTTC.